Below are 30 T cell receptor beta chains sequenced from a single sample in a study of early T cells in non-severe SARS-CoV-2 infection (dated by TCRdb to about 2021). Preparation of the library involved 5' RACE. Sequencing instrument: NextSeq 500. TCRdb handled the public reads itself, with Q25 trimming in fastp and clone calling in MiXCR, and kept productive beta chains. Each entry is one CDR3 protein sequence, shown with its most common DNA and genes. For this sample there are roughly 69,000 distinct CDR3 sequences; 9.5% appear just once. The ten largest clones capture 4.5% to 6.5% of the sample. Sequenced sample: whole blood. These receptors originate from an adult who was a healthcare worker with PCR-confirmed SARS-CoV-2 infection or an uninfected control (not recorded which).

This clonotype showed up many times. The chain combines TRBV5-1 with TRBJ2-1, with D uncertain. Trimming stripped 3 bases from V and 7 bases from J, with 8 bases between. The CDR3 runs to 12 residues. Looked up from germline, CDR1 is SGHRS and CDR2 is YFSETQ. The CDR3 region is CASSSLENEQFF. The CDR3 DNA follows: TGCGCCAGCAGCTCCTTAGAGAATGAGCAGTTCTTC.

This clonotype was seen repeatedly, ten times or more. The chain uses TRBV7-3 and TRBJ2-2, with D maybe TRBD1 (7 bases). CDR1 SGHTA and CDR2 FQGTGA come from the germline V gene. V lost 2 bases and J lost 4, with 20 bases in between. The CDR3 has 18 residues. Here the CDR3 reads CASSLGILPGGTTGELFF. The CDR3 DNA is TGTGCCAGCAGCTTAGGGATCCTGCCAGGGGGGACCACCGGGGAGCTGTTTTTT.

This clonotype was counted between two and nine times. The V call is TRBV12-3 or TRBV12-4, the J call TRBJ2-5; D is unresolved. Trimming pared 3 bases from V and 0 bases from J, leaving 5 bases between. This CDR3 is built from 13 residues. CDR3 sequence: CASSLFDQETQYF. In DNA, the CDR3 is TGTGCCAGCAGTTTGTTCGACCAAGAGACCCAGTACTTC.

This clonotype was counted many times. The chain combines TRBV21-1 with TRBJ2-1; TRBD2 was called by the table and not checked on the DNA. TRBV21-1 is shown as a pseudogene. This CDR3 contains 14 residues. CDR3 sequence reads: CASSPSWGSNEQFF. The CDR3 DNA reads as TGTGCCAGCAGCCCCTCCTGGGGCAGCAATGAGCAGTTCTTC.

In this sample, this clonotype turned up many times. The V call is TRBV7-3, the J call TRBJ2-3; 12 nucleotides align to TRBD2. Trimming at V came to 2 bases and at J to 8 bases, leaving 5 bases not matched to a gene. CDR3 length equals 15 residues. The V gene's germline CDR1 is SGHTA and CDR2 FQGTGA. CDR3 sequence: CASSLSTSGSGTQYF. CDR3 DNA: TGTGCCAGCAGCTTATCGACTAGCGGGAGTGGTACGCAGTATTTT.

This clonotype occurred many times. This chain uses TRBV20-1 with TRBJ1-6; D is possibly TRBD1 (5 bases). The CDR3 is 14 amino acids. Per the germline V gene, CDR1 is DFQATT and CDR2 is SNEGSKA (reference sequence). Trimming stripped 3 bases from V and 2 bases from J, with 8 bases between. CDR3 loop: CSASQGAYNSPLHF. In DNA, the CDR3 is TGCAGTGCTAGCCAGGGTGCCTATAATTCACCCCTCCACTTT.

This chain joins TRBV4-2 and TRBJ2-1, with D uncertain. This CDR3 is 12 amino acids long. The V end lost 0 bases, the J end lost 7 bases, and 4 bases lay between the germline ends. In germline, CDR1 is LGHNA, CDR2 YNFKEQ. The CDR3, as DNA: TGTGCCAGCAGCCAAGAGTCGAATGAGCAGTTCTTC. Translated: CASSQESNEQFF.

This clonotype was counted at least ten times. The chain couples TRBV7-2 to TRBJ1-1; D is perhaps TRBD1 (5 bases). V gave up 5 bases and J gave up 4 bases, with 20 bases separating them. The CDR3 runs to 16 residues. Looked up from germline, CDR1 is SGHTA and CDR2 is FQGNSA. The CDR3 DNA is TGTGCCAGCAGCCTCCGCCCGGGGGACGGTTTCACTGAAGCTTTCTTT. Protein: CASSLRPGDGFTEAFF.

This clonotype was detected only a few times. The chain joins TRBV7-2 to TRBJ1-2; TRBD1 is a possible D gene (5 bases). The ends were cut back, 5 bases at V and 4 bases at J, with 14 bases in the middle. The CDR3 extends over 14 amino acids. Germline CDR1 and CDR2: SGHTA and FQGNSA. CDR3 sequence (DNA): TGTGCCAGCAGCATCCCGACAGTCAGCTATGGCTACACCTTC. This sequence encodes CASSIPTVSYGYTF.

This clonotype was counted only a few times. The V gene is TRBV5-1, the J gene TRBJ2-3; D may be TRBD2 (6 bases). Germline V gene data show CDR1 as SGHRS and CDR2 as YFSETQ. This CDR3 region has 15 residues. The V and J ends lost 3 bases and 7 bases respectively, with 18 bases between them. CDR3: CASSSGGNPGNTQYF. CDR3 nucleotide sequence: TGCGCCAGCAGCTCTGGCGGGAACCCCGGGAATACGCAGTATTTT.

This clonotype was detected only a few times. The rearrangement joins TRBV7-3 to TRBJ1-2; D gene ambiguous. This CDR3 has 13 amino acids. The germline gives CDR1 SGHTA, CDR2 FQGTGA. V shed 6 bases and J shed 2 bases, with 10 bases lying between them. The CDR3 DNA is TGTGCCAGCAGTCCCGACGGGAACTATGGCTACACCTTC. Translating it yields CASSPDGNYGYTF.

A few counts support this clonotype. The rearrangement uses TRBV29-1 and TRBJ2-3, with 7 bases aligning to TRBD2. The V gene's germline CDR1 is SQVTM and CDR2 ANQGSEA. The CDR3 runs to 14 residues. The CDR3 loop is CILTSRECTDTQYF. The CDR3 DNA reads TGCATCCTGACTAGCCGGGAGTGTACAGATACGCAGTATTTT.

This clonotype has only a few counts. The DNA for the CDR3 is TGTGCCAGCAGCTCCTCTGGGGGAGGCTCTGGAAACACCATATATTTT. This codes for CASSSSGGGSGNTIYF. The chain carries TRBV7-9 and TRBJ1-3; the D gene is possibly TRBD1 (5 bases). Germline V gene sequence: CDR1 SEHNR, CDR2 FQNEAQ (reference sequence). There are 16 residues in the CDR3. The ends were cut back, 4 bases at V and 0 bases at J, with 13 bases in the middle.

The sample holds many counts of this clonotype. The CDR3 sequence: CASSPLSGGNTGELFF. In DNA form, the CDR3 reads TGTGCCAGCAGCCCCCTGAGCGGGGGTAACACCGGGGAGCTGTTTTTT. The chain is built from TRBV11-2 and TRBJ2-2, with 8 bases matching TRBD2. CDR1 is SGHAT, CDR2 FQNNGV, per germline. The junction had 7 bases not matched to a gene; V was cut back by 5 bases and J by 2 bases. The CDR3 runs to 16 residues.

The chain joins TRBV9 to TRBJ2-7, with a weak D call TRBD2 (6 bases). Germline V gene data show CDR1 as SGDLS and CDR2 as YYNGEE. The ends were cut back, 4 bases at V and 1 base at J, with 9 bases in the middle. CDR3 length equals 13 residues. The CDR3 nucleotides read TGTGCCAGCAGCCCAGGGACTTCCTACGAGCAGTACTTC. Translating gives CASSPGTSYEQYF.

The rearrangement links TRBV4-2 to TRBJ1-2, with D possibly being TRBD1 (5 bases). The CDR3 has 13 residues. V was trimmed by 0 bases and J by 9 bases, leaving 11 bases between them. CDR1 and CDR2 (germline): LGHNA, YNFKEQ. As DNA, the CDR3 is TGTGCCAGCAGCCAAGACAGGGCGAGGCGCTACACCTTC. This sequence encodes CASSQDRARRYTF.

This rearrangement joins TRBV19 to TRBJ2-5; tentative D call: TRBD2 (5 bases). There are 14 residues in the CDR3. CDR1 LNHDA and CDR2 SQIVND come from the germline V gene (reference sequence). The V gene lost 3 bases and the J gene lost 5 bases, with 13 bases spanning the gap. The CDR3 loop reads CASSMGENLETQYF. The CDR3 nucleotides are TGTGCCAGTAGTATGGGAGAAAATTTGGAGACCCAGTACTTC.

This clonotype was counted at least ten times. The CDR3 bases are TGTGCCAGCAGCCGTGACAGAAGCTCTGGGGCCAACGTCCTGACTTTC. It is translated as CASSRDRSSGANVLTF. The V call is TRBV4-2, the J call TRBJ2-6; D may be TRBD1 (5 bases). Trimming shortened V by 4 bases and J by 0 bases, and 10 bases separated the two germline ends. Germline lookup yields CDR1 LGHNA and CDR2 YNFKEQ. The CDR3 runs to 16 residues.

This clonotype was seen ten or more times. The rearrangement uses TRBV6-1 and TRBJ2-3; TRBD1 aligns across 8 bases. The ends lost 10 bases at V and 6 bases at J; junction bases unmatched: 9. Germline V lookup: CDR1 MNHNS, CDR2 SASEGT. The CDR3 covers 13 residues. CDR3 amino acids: CAIRQGPRDTQYF. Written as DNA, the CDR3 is TGTGCCATACGACAGGGGCCCAGGGATACGCAGTATTTT.

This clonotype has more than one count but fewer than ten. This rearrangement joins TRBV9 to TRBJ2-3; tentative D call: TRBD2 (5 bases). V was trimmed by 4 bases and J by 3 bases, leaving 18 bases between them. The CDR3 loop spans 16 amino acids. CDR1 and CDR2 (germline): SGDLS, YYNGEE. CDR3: CASSPDRGFFTDTQYF. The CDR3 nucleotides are TGTGCCAGCAGCCCAGATCGGGGTTTCTTTACAGATACGCAGTATTTT.

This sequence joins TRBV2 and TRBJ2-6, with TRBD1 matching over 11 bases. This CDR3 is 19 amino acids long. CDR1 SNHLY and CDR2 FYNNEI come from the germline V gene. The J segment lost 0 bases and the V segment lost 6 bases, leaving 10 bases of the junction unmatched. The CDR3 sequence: CASSGGDRGKGSGANVLTF. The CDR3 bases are TGTGCCAGCAGCGGAGGGGACAGGGGGAAAGGCTCTGGGGCCAACGTCCTGACTTTC.

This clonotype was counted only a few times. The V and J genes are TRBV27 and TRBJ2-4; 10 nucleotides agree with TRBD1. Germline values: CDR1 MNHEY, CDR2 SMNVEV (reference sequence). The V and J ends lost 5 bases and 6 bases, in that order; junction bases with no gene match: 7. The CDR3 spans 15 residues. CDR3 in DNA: TGTGCCAGCAGTCCGGACAGGGGGGGGACAAACATTCAGTACTTC. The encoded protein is CASSPDRGGTNIQYF.

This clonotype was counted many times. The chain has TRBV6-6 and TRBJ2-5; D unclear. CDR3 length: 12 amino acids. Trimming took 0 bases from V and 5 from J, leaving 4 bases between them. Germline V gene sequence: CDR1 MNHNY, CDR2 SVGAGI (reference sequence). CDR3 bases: TGTGCCAGCAGTTACTCTGGGGAGACCCAGTACTTC. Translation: CASSYSGETQYF.

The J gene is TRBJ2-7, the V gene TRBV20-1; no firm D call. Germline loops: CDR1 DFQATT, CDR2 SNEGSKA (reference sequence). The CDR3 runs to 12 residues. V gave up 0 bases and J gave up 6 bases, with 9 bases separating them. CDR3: CSAREQSPEQYF. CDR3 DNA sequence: TGCAGTGCTAGAGAACAGTCGCCCGAGCAGTACTTC.

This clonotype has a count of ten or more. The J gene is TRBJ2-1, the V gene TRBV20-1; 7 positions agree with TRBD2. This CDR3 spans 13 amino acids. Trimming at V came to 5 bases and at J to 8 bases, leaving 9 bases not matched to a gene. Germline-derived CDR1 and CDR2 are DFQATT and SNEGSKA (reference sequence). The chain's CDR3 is CSAGRAGVDEQFF. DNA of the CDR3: TGCAGTGCTGGGAGGGCGGGGGTCGATGAGCAGTTCTTC.

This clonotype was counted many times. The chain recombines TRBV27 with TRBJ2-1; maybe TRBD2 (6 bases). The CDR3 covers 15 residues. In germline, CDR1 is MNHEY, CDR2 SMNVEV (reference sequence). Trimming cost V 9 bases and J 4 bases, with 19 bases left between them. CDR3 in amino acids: CASSRGSGSYNEQFF. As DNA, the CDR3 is TGTGCCAGTTCCAGAGGTAGCGGAAGTTACAATGAGCAGTTCTTC.

The CDR3 DNA reads TGTGCCAGCTCATACGACAGGGGTAGAGGCACCGGGGAGCTGTTTTTT. This codes for CASSYDRGRGTGELFF. J is TRBJ2-2 and V is TRBV18, with TRBD1 identical over 8 bases. Per germline, CDR1 KGHSH and CDR2 LQKENI. V lost 5 bases, J lost 4 bases, and 9 bases stayed unmatched. The CDR3 is 16 residues long.

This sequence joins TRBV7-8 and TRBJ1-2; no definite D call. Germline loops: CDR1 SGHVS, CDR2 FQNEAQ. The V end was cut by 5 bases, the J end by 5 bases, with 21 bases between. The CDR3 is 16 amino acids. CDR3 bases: TGTGCCAGCAGCCCCCCAGCGGGGTTTGGAGAATATGGCTACACCTTC. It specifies CASSPPAGFGEYGYTF.

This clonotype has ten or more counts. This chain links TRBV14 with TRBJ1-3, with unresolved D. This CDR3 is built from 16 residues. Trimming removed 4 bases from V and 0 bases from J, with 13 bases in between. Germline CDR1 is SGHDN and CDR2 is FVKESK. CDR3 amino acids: CASSRRHRSSGNTIYF. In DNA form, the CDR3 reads TGTGCCAGCAGCCGCCGTCACCGCAGCTCTGGAAACACCATATATTTT.

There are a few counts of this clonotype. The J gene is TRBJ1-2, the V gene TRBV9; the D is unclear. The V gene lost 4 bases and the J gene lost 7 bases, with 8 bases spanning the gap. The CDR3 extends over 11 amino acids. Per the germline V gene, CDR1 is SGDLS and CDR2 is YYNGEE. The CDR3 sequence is CASSRTSGYTF. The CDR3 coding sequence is TGTGCCAGCAGCCGAACTTCTGGCTACACCTTC.